These 9 T cell receptor beta chains share one sample of origin, sequenced in a study of T cell changes during pregnancy in multiple sclerosis. Clones were read by immunoSEQ multiplex PCR, and TCRdb kept only the in-frame ones, dropping some. Of about 100,000 clones listed, about nine tenths are singletons. Source: peripheral blood, taken after pregnancy. The source of these receptors is a female donor with multiple sclerosis, enrolled in a pregnancy study.

The CDR3 sequence is CASSFADFSTDTQYF. CDR3 DNA sequence: TGTGCCAGCAGCTTCGCCGACTTCTCCACAGATACGCAGTATTTT. This chain uses TRBV5-6 with TRBJ2-3; no reliable D call. V was trimmed by 2 bases and J by 2 bases, leaving 12 bases between them. This CDR3 comprises 15 residues. CDR1 and CDR2 from the germline V gene are SGHDT and YYEEEE.

The chain combines TRBV7-9 with TRBJ2-1; 7 bases align to TRBD1. Per germline, CDR1 SEHNR and CDR2 FQNEAQ (reference sequence). V shed 3 bases, J shed 8 bases, and the junction held 4 bases outside the gene matches. This CDR3 spans 13 amino acids. The CDR3 region is CASSFSTGYEQFF. The CDR3, as DNA: TGTGCCAGCAGCTTCTCGACAGGGTATGAGCAGTTCTTC.

The genes are TRBV9 and TRBJ2-7; 7 bases align to TRBD1. Germline V lookup: CDR1 SGDLS, CDR2 YYNGEE. Losses at the gene ends were 2 bases for V and 4 bases for J; bases not matched to a gene: 9. The CDR3 loop spans 15 amino acids. CDR3 in amino acids: CASSVKTGTAYEQYF. Written as DNA, the CDR3 is TGTGCCAGCAGCGTCAAGACAGGGACGGCGTACGAGCAGTACTTC.

As concerns this clone: A junction end diverges from the germline sequence, so it may reflect a read error. This chain connects TRBV7-7 to TRBJ2-7; TRBD2 might be the D (6 bases). Germline lookup yields CDR1 SSHAT and CDR2 FNYEAQ (reference sequence). The CDR3 length is 13 residues. The CDR3 region is CASSLAETYEQYF. DNA of the CDR3: TGTGCTAGCAGCTTAGCGGAGACCTACGAGCAGTACTTC.

V is TRBV5-4 and J is TRBJ1-2, with no clear D. This CDR3 contains 13 residues. Trimming took off 1 base at V and 6 bases at J, with 10 bases between the two ends. Germline CDR1 reads SGHNT; CDR2 reads YYREEE (reference sequence). The CDR3 DNA follows: TGTGCCAGCAGCTTGATCGGGGAGGATGGCTACACCTTC. Its translation is CASSLIGEDGYTF.

This clone has just a few counts. This chain links TRBV9 with TRBJ2-7; 12 bases fit TRBD2. V lost 3 bases, J lost 3 bases, and 1 base stayed unmatched. CDR3 length: 14 amino acids. Per the germline V gene, CDR1 is SGDLS and CDR2 is YYNGEE. In DNA form, the CDR3 reads TGTGCCAGCAGCGGGGGACTAGCGGGCTACGAGCAGTACTTC. This gives the protein CASSGGLAGYEQYF. The variable domain in full, with the rest retrieved from reference TRBV9 and TRBJ2-7, is DSGVTQTPKHLITATGQRVTLRCSPRSGDLSVYWYQQSLDQGLQFLIQYYNGEERAKGNILERFSAQQFPDLHSELNLSSLELGDSALYFCASSGGLAGYEQYFGPGTRLTVT.

V is TRBV28 and J is TRBJ1-1; the D gene is possibly TRBD1 (6 bases). Germline V CDR1 and CDR2: MDHEN, SYDVKM. Trimming took off 2 bases at V and 10 bases at J, with 8 bases between the two ends. CDR3 size: 11 residues. CDR3 sequence: CASSLGRGAFF. CDR3 nucleotides: TGTGCCAGCAGTTTAGGCAGGGGAGCTTTCTTT.

V and J are TRBV27 and TRBJ2-3, with D possibly being TRBD2 (6 bases). The V gene lost 2 bases and the J gene lost 2 bases, with 11 bases spanning the gap. The germline V gene encodes CDR1 MNHEY and CDR2 SMNVEV (reference sequence). The CDR3 is 15 amino acids. The CDR3 loop is CASSLRGALTDTQYF. In DNA, the CDR3 is TGTGCCAGCAGTTTACGCGGGGCTCTCACAGATACGCAGTATTTT.

V usage is TRBV6-1 and J usage is TRBJ2-7, with TRBD2 matching over 10 bases. Trimming took 3 bases from V and 2 from J; bases not matched to a gene: 4. In germline, CDR1 is MNHNS, CDR2 SASEGT. The CDR3 runs 15 residues. The CDR3 region has the DNA TGTGCCAGCAGTGATTTAAGCGGGAGGGCCTACGAGCAGTACTTC. Translated, it gives CASSDLSGRAYEQYF.